This note documents a single T cell receptor beta chain sequence. There is no known antigen for this receptor. No much larger clone is present one base from it, and per-base qualities are unavailable. The data originate from a study of a mutant IDH1 vaccine in newly diagnosed glioma (dated by TCRdb to the early 2020s). For the study in its entirety: Across visits V03 through V10, patients got a total of eight vaccinations, given in weeks 1, 3, 5, 7, 11, 15, 19 and 23. Vaccination began 4-6 weeks after radiotherapy alone, or alongside temozolomide cycles in the chemotherapy-containing groups. Of the roughly 30 treated patients, approximately 60% were male and 37.5% were female, and a mean age of 40.4 years was recorded. Before enrollment, patients had received standard therapy of radiotherapy alone, temozolomide alone, or radiochemotherapy with temozolomide; most received the combination. Six visits were used for peripheral blood collection: V03 (baseline), V05, V07, V10, V12 and V13. For exploratory analyses, fewer than 30 treated patients had longitudinal TCRB deep sequencing done wherever samples were available. Study-wide conclusions, independent of this receptor: Immune responses induced by the vaccine were seen in 90% to 95% of patients across multiple MHC alleles. Pseudoprogression seemed to be unrelated to changes in the top peripheral T cell clonotypes found by TCRB sequencing. Selection of PBMC samples for TCRB deep sequencing was based on availability. The authors noted that analyses of patient blood samples could not be reproduced because of sample limitations.

Libraries were prepared through the immunoSEQ multiplex PCR assay. The hsTCRB Kit was used according to the manufacturer's protocol to amplify rearranged TCR beta chain sequences. Sequencing of TCRB libraries was carried out on an Illumina MiSeq. The study's own analysis went as follows. The proprietary platform of the kit vendor was used for demultiplexing, trimming and gene mapping. TCRdb provides this immuneACCESS table in a form limited to in-frame rearrangements. Some clones are lacking; in checked studies, under half of them reflect an unresolved V gene, and why the rest are absent is not known. The V and J calls and clone size are taken from that table; D and trimming were inferred from the DNA. Present in this sample are around 31,000 clones, about 56% of which were seen just once. The ten largest account for approximately 9.9% of the sample. The sample's time point label is to be understood as: week 5, during vaccination. A 20-mer mutant IDH1 peptide at 300 micrograms in Montanide made up each vaccine dose, which was injected subcutaneously together with topical imiquimod. Newly diagnosed WHO grade 3 or 4 IDH1-mutant astrocytomas showing loss of nuclear ATRX were present in the donors. The samples were drawn from NOA16, a multicentre, single-arm, open-label phase I trial in Germany that tested a mutant IDH1 peptide vaccine in humans for the first time. The DNeasy Blood and Tissue Kit was used to extract genomic DNA from EDTA blood for TCRB sequencing.

The germline V gene (reference sequence) supplies CDR1 GTSNPN and CDR2 SVGIG. Relative to germline, V is 3 bases shorter and J is 0 bases shorter, with 8 bases between their ends. The CDR3 runs 13 residues from the cysteine to the phenylalanine. Just the 39-base CDR3 DNA is kept, in frame starting at base 1. This clonotype was obtained from a woman in her late teens or twenties with glioma. The sample consisted of PBMCs, taken from a glioma patient whose treatment included an IDH1 peptide vaccine. The chain uses TRBV30 and TRBJ1-2; the D segment could be TRBD1, given 5 matching bases. Here the CDR3 is given as CAWRPGANYGYTF. Read as DNA, the sequence is TGTGCCTGGAGGCCGGGGGCTAACTATGGCTACACCTTC.